The clone carrying this T cell receptor beta chain was observed many times. Antigen: not known. This entry is derived from a study of T cells after yellow fever vaccination. Findings and caveats of the study: Clonotype sharing between CD4 and CD8 compartments was small. The secondary response peaked faster, at day 5 versus 15, but was weaker. After the booster, 96% of CD4 and around nine tenths of CD8 primary-response clones were re-detected.

Generation of TCR cDNA used 5'RACE template switching (which added a universal primer site and UMIs). MiXCR, run by TCRdb on the 5' RACE reads, gives a single entry per CDR3 protein. In the table there are around 300,000 distinct CDR3 sequences, approximately 4.3% of which are singletons. The ends were cut back, 6 bases at V and 3 bases at J, with 12 bases in the middle. The CDR3 runs 14 residues. Germline loops: CDR1 SGDLS, CDR2 YYNGEE. The clonotype originates from a man aged 18 to 35 who received the YFV17D yellow fever vaccine. The sample here was PBMCs, taken 15 days after the yellow fever booster vaccination. V usage is TRBV9 and J usage is TRBJ1-4; D is possibly TRBD1 (6 bases). The CDR3 here is CASTPGAANEKLFF. The CDR3 DNA reads TGTGCCAGCACCCCAGGGGCGGCTAATGAAAAACTGTTTTTT.